This record looks at one TCR beta chain sequence and its context. Its antigen is currently unknown. This sample is drawn from a study of cytotoxic CD8 clonotypes in ibrutinib-treated CLL. Findings and caveats of the study: The study found public clonotypes uncommon, contracting or stable on treatment. Pretreatment clonality was elevated relative to age-matched healthy donors and paralleled circulating CD8+ T-cell counts. For progressing versus sustained-remission patients, sampling times were not the same.

This table comes from immunoSEQ multiplex PCR, and its TCRdb copy is limited to in-frame clones, with some not included. Among 330,000 or so clones listed, about 61% were seen once. V dropped 3 bases and J dropped 3; count of bases not matched to a gene: 4. Germline CDR1 reads SGHVS; CDR2 reads FQNEAQ. The CDR3 is made up of 15 amino acids. This specimen was PBMCs, taken after 36 months of ibrutinib treatment. The V call is TRBV7-8, the J call TRBJ2-7; 11 bases match TRBD1. The receptor was derived from a human donor with chronic lymphocytic leukemia. The CDR3 DNA follows: TGTGCCAGCAGCTTCGGGGGACAGGGGGACTACGAGCAGTACTTC. Its protein is CASSFGGQGDYEQYF.